This passage covers 9 T cell receptor beta chains from one sample sequenced in a study of chemoradiotherapy in HPV16-positive cancers. Produced via immunoSEQ multiplex PCR; TCRdb's table is partial and in-frame only. The data show 25,000 to 30,000 clones, 85% to 95% seen once. The specimen was blood, collected from a patient who underwent chemoradiotherapy. These receptors all come from a human donor with HPV-associated anogenital cancer.

The rearrangement links TRBV5-1 to TRBJ1-2; 10 bases map to TRBD1. The CDR3 extends over 15 amino acids. Germline V lookup: CDR1 SGHRS, CDR2 YFSETQ. V shed 9 bases, J shed 5 bases, and the junction held 13 bases outside the gene matches. CDR3 in DNA: TGCGCCACCGCACCGGGACAGGGGCTCCCTTATGGCTACACCTTC. It specifies CATAPGQGLPYGYTF.

This clone was seen only once. The chain uses TRBV5-4 and TRBJ2-5; the D gene is possibly TRBD2 (6 bases). Trimming took off 4 bases at V and 2 bases at J, with 15 bases between the two ends. CDR3 length equals 15 residues. Germline V gene data show CDR1 as SGHNT and CDR2 as YYREEE (reference sequence). The CDR3, as DNA: TGTGCCAGCAGCGAGTCAACGGGACTTCAAGAGACCCAGTACTTC. Amino acids: CASSESTGLQETQYF.

The rearrangement uses TRBV2 and TRBJ2-1; D is undetermined. The CDR3 has 12 residues. Germline V gives CDR1 SNHLY, CDR2 FYNNEI. V gave up 5 bases and J gave up 7 bases, with 9 bases separating them. In DNA form, the CDR3 reads TGTGCCAGCAGTTTCCGAGGAAATGAGCAGTTCTTC. Its translation is CASSFRGNEQFF.

This clone occurred once. This chain joins TRBV10-3 and TRBJ1-1, with D possibly TRBD1 on 5 matching bases. CDR1 and CDR2 (germline): ENHRY, SYGVKD. This CDR3 has 13 residues. Trimming shortened V by 3 bases and J by 3 bases, and 8 bases separated the two germline ends. In nucleotides, the CDR3 is TGTGCCATCAGTGATAGCAGGGACACTGAAGCTTTCTTT. Translating gives CAISDSRDTEAFF.

V gene TRBV29-1 combines with J gene TRBJ1-3; D remains unclear. V lost 3 bases to trimming and J lost 0 bases, with 9 bases between them. The length of the CDR3 is 14 residues. Per germline, CDR1 SQVTM and CDR2 ANQGSEA. DNA for the CDR3: TGCAGCGTTGAGACCTCCACCTCTGGAAACACCATATATTTT. Protein sequence: CSVETSTSGNTIYF.

The chain employs TRBV5-1 and TRBJ2-5; 9 nucleotides agree with TRBD1. V lost 7 bases to trimming and J lost 5 bases; unmatched junction nucleotides: 6. This CDR3 region has 13 residues. From germline, CDR1 is SGHRS and CDR2 YFSETQ. The CDR3: CASYRGLEETQYF. DNA for the CDR3: TGCGCCAGCTACAGGGGGCTAGAGGAGACCCAGTACTTC.

The chain employs TRBV5-1 and TRBJ1-5; D gene uncertain. The CDR3 consists of 15 residues. Trimming left V 1 base short and J 0 bases short, with 8 bases between. Germline V gene sequence: CDR1 SGHRS, CDR2 YFSETQ. CDR3 DNA sequence: TGCGCCAGCAGCTTGAGGTCCGGTAGCAATCAGCCCCAGCATTTT. Translating it yields CASSLRSGSNQPQHF. The full variable domain, rest sourced from reference TRBV5-1 and TRBJ1-5, is KAGVTQTPRYLIKTRGQQVTLSCSPISGHRSVSWYQQTPGQGLQFLFEYFSETQRNKGNFPGRFSGRQFSNSRSEMNVSTLELGDSALYLCASSLRSGSNQPQHFGDGTRLSIL.

This chain connects TRBV7-9 to TRBJ1-3; 9 bases map to TRBD1. The germline gives CDR1 SEHNR, CDR2 FQNEAQ (reference sequence). The CDR3 contains 17 residues. Trimming removed 5 bases from V and 1 base from J; junction bases left unmatched: 9. CDR3 DNA sequence: TGTGCCAGCAGCCCCAACCGGGACAGGGTATCTGGAAACACCATATATTTT. Its protein is CASSPNRDRVSGNTIYF.

V is TRBV19 and J is TRBJ2-3; D is unresolved. This CDR3 is 16 amino acids long. Germline V gene data show CDR1 as LNHDA and CDR2 as SQIVND (reference sequence). Trimming stripped 5 bases from V and 0 bases from J, with 15 bases between. The CDR3 reads CASSLLTGSSTDTQYF. CDR3 DNA: TGTGCCAGTAGTTTACTTACCGGTTCTAGCACAGATACGCAGTATTTT.